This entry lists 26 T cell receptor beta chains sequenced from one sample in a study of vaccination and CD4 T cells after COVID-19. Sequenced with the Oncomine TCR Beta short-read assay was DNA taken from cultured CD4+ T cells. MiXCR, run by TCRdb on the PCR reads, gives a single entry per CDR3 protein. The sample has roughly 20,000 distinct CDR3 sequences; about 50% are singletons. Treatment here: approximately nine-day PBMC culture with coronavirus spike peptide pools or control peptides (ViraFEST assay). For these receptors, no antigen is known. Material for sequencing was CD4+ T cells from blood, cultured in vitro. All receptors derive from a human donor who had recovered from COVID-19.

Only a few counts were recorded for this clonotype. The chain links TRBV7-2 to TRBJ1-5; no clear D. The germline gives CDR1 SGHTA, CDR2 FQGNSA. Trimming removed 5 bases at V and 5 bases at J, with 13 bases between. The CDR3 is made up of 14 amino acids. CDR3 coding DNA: TGTGCCAGCAGCGTGTTCTCCGGAGATCAGCCCCAGCATTTT. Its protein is CASSVFSGDQPQHF.

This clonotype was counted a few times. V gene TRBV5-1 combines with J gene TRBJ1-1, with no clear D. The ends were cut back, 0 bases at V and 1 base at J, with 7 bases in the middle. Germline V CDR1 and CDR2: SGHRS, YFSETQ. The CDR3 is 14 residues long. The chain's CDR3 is CASSLGAGNTEAFF. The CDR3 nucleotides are TGCGCCAGCAGCTTGGGGGCCGGGAACACTGAAGCTTTCTTT.

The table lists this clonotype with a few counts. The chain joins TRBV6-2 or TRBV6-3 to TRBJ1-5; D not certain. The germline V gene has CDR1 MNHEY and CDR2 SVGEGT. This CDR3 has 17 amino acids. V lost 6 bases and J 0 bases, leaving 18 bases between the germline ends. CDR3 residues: CASRGGGQSYSNQPQHF. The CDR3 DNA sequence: TGTGCCAGCAGGGGCGGCGGCCAGAGTTATAGCAATCAGCCCCAGCATTTT.

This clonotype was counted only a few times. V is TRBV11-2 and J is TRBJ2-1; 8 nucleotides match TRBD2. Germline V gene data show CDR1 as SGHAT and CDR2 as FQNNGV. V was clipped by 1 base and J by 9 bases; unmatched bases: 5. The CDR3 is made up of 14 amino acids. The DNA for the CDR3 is TGTGCCAGCAGCTTAGGGACCGGGACTAGTGAGCAGTTCTTC. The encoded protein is CASSLGTGTSEQFF.

Here the CDR3 DNA reads TGTGCCAGTAGTAGGTTAGCTAGCAGCTCTTACAATGAGCAGTTCTTC. Its translation: CASSRLASSSYNEQFF. The gene calls are TRBV19 and TRBJ2-1; a possible D gene is TRBD2 (5 bases). This CDR3 has 16 residues. V was trimmed by 4 bases and J by 4 bases, leaving 17 bases between them. The germline CDR1 and CDR2 sequences are LNHDA and SQIVND (reference sequence).

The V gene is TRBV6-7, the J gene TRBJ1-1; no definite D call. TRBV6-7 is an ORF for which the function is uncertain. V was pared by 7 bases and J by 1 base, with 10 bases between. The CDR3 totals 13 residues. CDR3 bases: TGTGCCAGCACCCTAGCGGGGAACACTGAAGCTTTCTTT. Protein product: CASTLAGNTEAFF.

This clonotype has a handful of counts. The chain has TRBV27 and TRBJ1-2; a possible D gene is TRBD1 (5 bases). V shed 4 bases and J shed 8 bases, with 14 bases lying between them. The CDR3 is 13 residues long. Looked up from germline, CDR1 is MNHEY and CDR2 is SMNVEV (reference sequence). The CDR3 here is CASSSAGLKGYTF. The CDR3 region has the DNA TGTGCCAGCAGTTCTGCAGGGCTAAAAGGCTACACCTTC.

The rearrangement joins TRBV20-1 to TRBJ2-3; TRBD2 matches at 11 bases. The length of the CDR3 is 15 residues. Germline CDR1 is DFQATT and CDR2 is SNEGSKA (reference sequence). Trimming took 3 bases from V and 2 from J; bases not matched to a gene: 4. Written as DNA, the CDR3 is TGCAGTGCTAGGGCTAGCGGGAGGTACACAGATACGCAGTATTTT. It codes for CSARASGRYTDTQYF.

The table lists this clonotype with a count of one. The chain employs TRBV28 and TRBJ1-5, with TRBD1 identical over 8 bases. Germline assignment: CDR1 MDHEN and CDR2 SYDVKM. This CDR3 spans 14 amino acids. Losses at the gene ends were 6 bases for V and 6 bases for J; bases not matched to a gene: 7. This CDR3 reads CASRSGGYGQPQHF. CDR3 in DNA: TGTGCCAGCAGATCAGGGGGCTATGGTCAGCCCCAGCATTTT.

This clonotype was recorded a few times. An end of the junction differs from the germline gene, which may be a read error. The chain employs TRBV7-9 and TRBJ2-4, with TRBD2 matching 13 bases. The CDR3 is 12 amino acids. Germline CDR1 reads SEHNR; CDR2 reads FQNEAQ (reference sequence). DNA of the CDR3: TGTGCCAGCAGCCCAGGACTAGCGGGGGAGGCCTTC. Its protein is CASSPGLAGEAF.

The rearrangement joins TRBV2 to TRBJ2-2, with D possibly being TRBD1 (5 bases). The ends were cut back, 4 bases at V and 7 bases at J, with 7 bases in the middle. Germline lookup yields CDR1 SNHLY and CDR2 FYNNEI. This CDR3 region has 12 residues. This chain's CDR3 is CASSATVGELFF. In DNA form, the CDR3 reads TGTGCCAGCAGTGCGACAGTCGGGGAGCTGTTTTTT.

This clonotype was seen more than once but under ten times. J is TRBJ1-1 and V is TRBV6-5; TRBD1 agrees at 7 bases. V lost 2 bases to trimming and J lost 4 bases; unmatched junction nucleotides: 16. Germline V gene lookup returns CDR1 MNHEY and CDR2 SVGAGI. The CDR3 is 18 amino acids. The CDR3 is CASSYGKTPRQGGTEAFF. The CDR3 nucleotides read TGTGCCAGCAGTTACGGTAAAACCCCTCGACAGGGAGGCACTGAAGCTTTCTTT.

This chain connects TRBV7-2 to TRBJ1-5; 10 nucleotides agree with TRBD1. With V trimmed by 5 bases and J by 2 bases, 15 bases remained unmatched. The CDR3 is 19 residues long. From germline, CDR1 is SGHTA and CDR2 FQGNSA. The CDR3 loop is CASSPRDRGLGSGNQPQHF. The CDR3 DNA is TGTGCCAGCAGCCCCCGGGACAGGGGTTTAGGTTCGGGCAATCAGCCCCAGCATTTT.

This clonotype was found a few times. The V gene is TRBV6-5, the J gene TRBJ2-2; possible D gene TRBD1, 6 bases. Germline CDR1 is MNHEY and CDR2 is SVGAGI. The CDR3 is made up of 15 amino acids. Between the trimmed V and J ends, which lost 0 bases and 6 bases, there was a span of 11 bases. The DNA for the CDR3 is TGTGCCAGCAGTTACTCGCAGGGGATGGCCGGGGAGCTGTTTTTT. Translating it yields CASSYSQGMAGELFF.

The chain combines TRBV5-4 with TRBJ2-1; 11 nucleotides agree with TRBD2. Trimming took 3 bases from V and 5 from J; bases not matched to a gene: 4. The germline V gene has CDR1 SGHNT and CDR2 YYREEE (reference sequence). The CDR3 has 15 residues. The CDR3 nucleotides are TGTGCCAGCAGCTCCCGACTAGCGGGGAACAATGAGCAGTTCTTC. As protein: CASSSRLAGNNEQFF. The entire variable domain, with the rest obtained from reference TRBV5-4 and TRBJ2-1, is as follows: ETGVTQSPTHLIKTRGQQVTLRCSSQSGHNTVSWYQQALGQGPQFIFQYYREEENGRGNFPPRFSGLQFPNYSSELNVNALELDDSALYLCASSSRLAGNNEQFFGPGTRLTVL.

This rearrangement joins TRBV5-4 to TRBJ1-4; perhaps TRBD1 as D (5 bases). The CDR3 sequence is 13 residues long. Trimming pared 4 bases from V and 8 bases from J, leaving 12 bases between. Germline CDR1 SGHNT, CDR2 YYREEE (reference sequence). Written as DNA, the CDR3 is TGTGCCAGCAGCACCCAGGGTGACGAAAAACTGTTTTTT. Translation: CASSTQGDEKLFF.

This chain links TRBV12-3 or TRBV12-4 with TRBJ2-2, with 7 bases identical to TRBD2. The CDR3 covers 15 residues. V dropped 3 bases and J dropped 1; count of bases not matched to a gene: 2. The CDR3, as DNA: TGTGCCAGCAGTTTTCGGGGGGTGAACACCGGGGAGCTGTTTTTT. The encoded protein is CASSFRGVNTGELFF.

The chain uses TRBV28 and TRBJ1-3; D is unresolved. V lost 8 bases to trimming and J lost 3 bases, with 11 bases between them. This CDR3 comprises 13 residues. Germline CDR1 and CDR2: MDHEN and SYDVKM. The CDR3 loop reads CASVEGDGNTIYF. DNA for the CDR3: TGTGCCAGCGTGGAAGGAGATGGAAACACCATATATTTT.

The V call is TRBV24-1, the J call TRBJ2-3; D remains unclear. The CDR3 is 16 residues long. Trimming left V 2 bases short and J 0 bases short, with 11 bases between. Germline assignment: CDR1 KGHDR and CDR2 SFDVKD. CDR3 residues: CATSDSTVRSTDTQYF. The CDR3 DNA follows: TGTGCCACCAGTGATTCCACGGTTAGAAGCACAGATACGCAGTATTTT.

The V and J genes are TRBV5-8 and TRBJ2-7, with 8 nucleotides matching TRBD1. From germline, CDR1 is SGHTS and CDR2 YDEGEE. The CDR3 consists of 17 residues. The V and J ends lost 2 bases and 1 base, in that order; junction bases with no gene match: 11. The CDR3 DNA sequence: TGTGCCAGCAGCTTTGCAGGGGGCGCCATTAGGTCCTACGAGCAGTACTTC. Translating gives CASSFAGGAIRSYEQYF.

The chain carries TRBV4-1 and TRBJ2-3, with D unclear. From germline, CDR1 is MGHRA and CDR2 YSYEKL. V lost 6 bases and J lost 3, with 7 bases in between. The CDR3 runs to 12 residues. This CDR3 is CASSHITDTQYF. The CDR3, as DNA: TGCGCCAGCAGTCATATTACAGATACGCAGTATTTT.

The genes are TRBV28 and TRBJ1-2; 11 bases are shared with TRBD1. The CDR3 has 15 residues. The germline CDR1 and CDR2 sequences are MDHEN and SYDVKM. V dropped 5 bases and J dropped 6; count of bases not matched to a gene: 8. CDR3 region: CASSPPDRGPHGYTF. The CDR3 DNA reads TGTGCCAGCAGTCCTCCGGACAGGGGGCCACATGGCTACACCTTC.

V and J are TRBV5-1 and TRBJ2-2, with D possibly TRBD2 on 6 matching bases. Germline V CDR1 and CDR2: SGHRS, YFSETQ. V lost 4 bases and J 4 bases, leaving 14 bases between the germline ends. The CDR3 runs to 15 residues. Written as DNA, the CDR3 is TGCGCCAGCAGCCTGATTAAAGCGGGCACCGGGGAGCTGTTTTTT. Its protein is CASSLIKAGTGELFF.

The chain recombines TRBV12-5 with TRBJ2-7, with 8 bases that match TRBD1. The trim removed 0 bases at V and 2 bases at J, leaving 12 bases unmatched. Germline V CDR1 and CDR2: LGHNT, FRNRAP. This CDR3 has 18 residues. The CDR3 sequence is CASGLVPRTGFSTYEQYF. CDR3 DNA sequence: TGTGCTAGTGGTTTGGTCCCCCGGACAGGGTTTTCGACCTACGAGCAGTACTTC.

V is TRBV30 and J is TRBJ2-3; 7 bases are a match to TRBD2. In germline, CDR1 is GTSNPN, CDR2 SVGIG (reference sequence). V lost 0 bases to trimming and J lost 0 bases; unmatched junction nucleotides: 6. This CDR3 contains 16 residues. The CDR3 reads CAWSVFLAASTDTQYF. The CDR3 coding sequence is TGTGCCTGGAGTGTATTCCTAGCGGCTAGCACAGATACGCAGTATTTT.

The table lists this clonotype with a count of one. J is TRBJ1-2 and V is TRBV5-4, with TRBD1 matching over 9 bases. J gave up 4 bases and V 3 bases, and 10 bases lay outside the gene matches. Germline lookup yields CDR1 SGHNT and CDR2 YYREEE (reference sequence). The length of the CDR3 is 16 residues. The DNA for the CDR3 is TGTGCCAGCAGCTCCATCGGGACAGGGATTTCCTATGGCTACACCTTC. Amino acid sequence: CASSSIGTGISYGYTF.